This TCR beta chain was obtained from a study of T cell responses to AZD1222 COVID-19 vaccine. Study findings and constraints: Baseline serology detected seropositivity in only a handful of AZD1222 recipients.

A word on this clone: Its target is not known.

There are 13 residues in the CDR3. Trimming stripped 2 bases from V and 5 bases from J, with 9 bases between. TCRdb's copy holds only in-frame clones and misses some; the assay was immunoSEQ multiplex PCR. The sample has around 120,000 clones, approximately 84% seen once. Material: peripheral blood, obtained on day 0 of AZD1222 vaccination. This sequence originates from an adult in good health. The V call is TRBV12-3 or TRBV12-4, the J call TRBJ1-1; the D is unclear. CDR3 residues: CASSLKLRTEAFF. Written as DNA, the CDR3 is TGTGCCAGCAGTTTAAAGTTACGGACTGAAGCTTTCTTT.